This T cell receptor (beta chain) was identified during a study of blood T cell repertoires in COVID-19 (TCRdb year 2020). With regard to the full study: Samples covering the acute and convalescent phases of COVID-19 were provided by collaborators in the United States, Italy and Spain. The prospective study material was composed of cDNA or gDNA derived from T cells, B-cell-depleted T cells, or PBMCs. Subjects who had been exposed to COVID-19, were actively infected with it, or had recovered from it provided the deeply sampled blood TCRbeta repertoires that made up the dataset. A freely available public database, intended as a resource for researchers studying the immune response to SARS-CoV-2, is where the repertoires were released. Samples were obtained from the ongoing ImmuneRACE study (first 160 participants) and from about 1,300 subjects provided by 6 global collaborators. A de-identified subject ID, COVID-19 status, age in years and sex were almost always included in the sample metadata. HLA class I and class II types, where available, came from metadata supplied by the sample provider rather than from assay-based typing. Summary of the overall study and its limitations: Clinical and demographic metadata were provided uncurated, with the amount varying by source and participant.

About this clone: What antigen it recognizes has not been identified. No qualities accompany the bases; no much larger clone lies one base away. This sample includes further DNA sequences coding for the same CDR3.

Reading the germline V gene gives CDR1 LGHNA and CDR2 YNFKEQ. The CDR3, from cysteine to phenylalanine, totals 16 residues. Only the CDR3 DNA stays, 48 bases, in frame from base 1. The germline V and J ends show losses of 0 bases and 1 base respectively, and no gene match explains 4 bases of the junction. TCRbeta CDR3 regions were amplified from genomic DNA by means of the immunoSEQ Assay, a bias-controlled multiplex PCR. The authors' pipeline ran thus. The number of nucleated cells in each sample was estimated from the amplification of reference gene primers within the assay. Sequence reads were collapsed and filtered to measure the absolute abundance of every unique TCRbeta CDR3 rearrangement. For each sample, productive Simpson clonality was calculated as the square root of Simpson's diversity index over productive rearrangements. TCRdb carries this immuneACCESS record with in-frame sequences only. Its versions omit some clonotypes, under half of them owing to an unresolved V gene in the studies checked, with the rest unexplained. That table supplies the V and J calls and clone size; D and trimming were determined from the DNA. The sample contains about 240,000 clones, roughly nine tenths of them found a single time. In total, the top ten clones hold 6.2% of the sample.

Whole blood was collected in K2EDTA tubes by collaborating institutions according to the institutions' own protocols. Collaborator samples were shipped for TCRbeta analysis as frozen whole blood, isolated PBMCs, or DNA extracted from either sample type. This chain is built from TRBV4-2 and TRBJ2-7, with TRBD2 identical over 9 junction bases. Sequenced sample: peripheral blood. This clonotype was sampled from a man between 60 and 75 years old with acute or convalescent COVID-19. The DNA sequence follows: TGTGCCAGCAGCCAAGATCGGCTAGCGGGGTCCTACGAGCAGTACTTC. The encoded protein is CASSQDRLAGSYEQYF.